This passage covers 2 T cell receptor beta chains from one sample sequenced in a study of Graves' ophthalmopathy and Graves' hyperthyroidism. CDR3 regions of TCR beta were amplified from RNA transcripts. HTBI primers primed a first-round RT-PCR, and a second-round multiplex PCR followed. TCRdb re-analysed the multiplex PCR reads in MiXCR, keeping a single row per CDR3 protein. This sample has 650,000 to 800,000 distinct CDR3 sequences, with under 50% found just once. The sequencing input was peripheral blood. The receptor set was obtained from an adult man with Graves' ophthalmopathy.

In this sample, this clonotype turned up a few times. The genes are TRBV9 and TRBJ2-3; TRBD2 matches 15 bases. Per germline, CDR1 SGDLS and CDR2 YYNGEE. The junction had 5 bases not matched to a gene; V was cut back by 5 bases and J by 7 bases. The CDR3 spans 15 residues. CDR3 residues: CASSPGLAGGNTQYF. The CDR3 region has the DNA TGTGCCAGCAGTCCCGGACTAGCGGGAGGGAATACGCAGTATTTT.

V gene TRBV10-3 combines with J gene TRBJ2-5, with 12 bases lining up with TRBD1. CDR1 and CDR2 (germline): ENHRY, SYGVKD. This CDR3 is 17 amino acids long. Trimming cost V 4 bases and J 4 bases; bases outside gene matches: 10. The CDR3 sequence is CAISAPGQGANRETQYF. The DNA of the CDR3 is TGTGCCATCAGTGCCCCGGGACAGGGGGCAAATCGAGAGACCCAGTACTTC.